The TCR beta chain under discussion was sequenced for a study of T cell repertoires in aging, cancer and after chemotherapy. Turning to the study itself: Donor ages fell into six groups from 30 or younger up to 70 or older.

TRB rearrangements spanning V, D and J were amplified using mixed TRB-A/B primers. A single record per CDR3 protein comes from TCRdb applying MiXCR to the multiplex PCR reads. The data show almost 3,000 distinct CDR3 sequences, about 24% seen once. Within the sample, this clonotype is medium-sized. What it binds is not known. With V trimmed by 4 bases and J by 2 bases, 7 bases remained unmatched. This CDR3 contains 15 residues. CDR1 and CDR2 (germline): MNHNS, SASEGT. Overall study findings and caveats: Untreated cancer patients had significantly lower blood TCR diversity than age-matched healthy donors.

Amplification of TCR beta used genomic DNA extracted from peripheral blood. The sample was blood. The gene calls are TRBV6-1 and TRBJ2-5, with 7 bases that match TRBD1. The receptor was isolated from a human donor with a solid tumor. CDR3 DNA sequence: TGTGCCAGCAGTGCCCTTAGGACAGGTCAAGAGACCCAGTACTTC. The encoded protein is CASSALRTGQETQYF.